This T cell receptor beta chain was identified during a study of identical twins. Overall study findings and caveats: Memory repertoires lacked the insertion deficit that abundant cord blood beta clonotypes showed. It was out-of-frame TCR alpha sharing in monozygotic twins that models underestimated. Out-of-frame beta sequences exhibited a weaker degree of excess twin sharing.

Unique molecular identifiers were present on the cDNA, which also gained a universal primer site by template switching. TCRdb called the 5' RACE reads again in MiXCR, with one record for every CDR3 protein. The table includes a few hundred thousand distinct CDR3 sequences, 9% to 10% detected once. This clonotype showed up many times. Its antigen is currently unknown. The CDR3 is made up of 15 amino acids. Germline V gives CDR1 DFQATT, CDR2 SNEGSKA (reference sequence). V lost 3 bases and J lost 5, with 17 bases in between. The sample was also linked to a second study, of yellow fever vaccine responses in identical twins.

The sequencing input was PBMCs. This clonotype originated in a woman under 30 in good health. The rearrangement uses TRBV20-1 and TRBJ2-1, with D perhaps being TRBD1 or TRBD2 (5 bases each). CDR3 protein: CSASTLGDGHNEQFF. The DNA of the CDR3 is TGCAGTGCTAGCACACTGGGGGACGGGCACAATGAGCAGTTCTTC.